The subject of this entry is one T cell receptor beta chain. Its antigen is not identified. At one boundary the junction diverges from the germline segment, which might be a read error. Amplified TCR beta CDR3 regions came from RNA transcripts. When the TCR CDR3 underwent first-round RT-PCR, the HTBI primer set was used. Using its own MiXCR run on the multiplex PCR reads, TCRdb lists one record per CDR3 protein. The sample lists approximately 560,000 distinct CDR3 sequences; approximately 44% were seen once. The data were taken from a study of T cells in Graves' hyperthyroidism and ophthalmopathy. The CDR3 totals 15 residues. CDR1 and CDR2 (germline): SNHLY, FYNNEI. Study observations and caveats: The blood repertoire included most of the expanded thyroid clonotypes above 0.001.

Source material: peripheral blood or thyroid tissue (not recorded which). The J gene is TRBJ2-5, the V gene TRBV2; possible D gene TRBD2, 6 bases. The clonotype originates from a woman aged 18-29 years with Graves' hyperthyroidism. The CDR3 reads CASSEISGNQGTQYF. CDR3 nucleotide sequence: TGTGCCAGCAGTGAAATTAGCGGCAATCAAGGGACCCAGTACTTC.